The 11 T cell receptor beta chains given below trace back to one sample, sequenced in a study of T-cell reconstitution after alpha-beta-depleted transplantation in children. Preparing the TCRbeta library involved the use of unique molecular identifiers. Via MiXCR, TCRdb re-called the PCR reads, giving one row per CDR3 protein. The sample includes some 600,000 distinct CDR3 sequences, approximately 12% of them seen just once. The material was PBMCs, mostly from graft donor cells, obtained 360 days after TCRalphabeta/CD19-depleted stem cell transplant. Receptors were obtained from a male patient younger than 18 who had a stem cell transplant for acute myeloid leukemia, so the T cells may come from the graft donor.

The chain recombines TRBV28 with TRBJ2-7, with 11 nucleotides matching TRBD1. The V gene end was trimmed by 6 bases and the J gene end by 7 bases; junction bases not matched to a gene: 11. This CDR3 has 15 amino acids. The germline V gene encodes CDR1 MDHEN and CDR2 SYDVKM. CDR3 DNA: TGTGCCAGCAGAGCCCGCGGACAGGGGGCGGGGGAGCAGTACTTC. Protein product: CASRARGQGAGEQYF.

In this sample, this clonotype turned up a few times. This chain links TRBV4-3 with TRBJ2-7; 8 nucleotides agree with TRBD1. This CDR3 comprises 16 residues. The V gene's germline CDR1 is LGHNA and CDR2 YSLEER. After removal of 0 bases from V and 3 bases from J, the junction contained 7 bases not matched to a gene. As DNA, the CDR3 is TGCGCCAGCAGCCAAGATCTGGGACAGGTCCACTACGAGCAGTACTTC. This gives the protein CASSQDLGQVHYEQYF.

The chain combines TRBV7-6 with TRBJ2-7; D is ambiguous. The V end was cut by 1 base, the J end by 2 bases, with 9 bases between. The CDR3 has 14 residues. CDR1 is SGHVS, CDR2 FNYEAQ, per germline. CDR3 residues: CASSLVASTYEQYF. In nucleotides, the CDR3 is TGTGCCAGCAGCTTAGTGGCCTCCACCTACGAGCAGTACTTC. The whole variable domain, filled in from reference TRBV7-6 and TRBJ2-7, reads GAGVSQSPRYKVTKRGQDVALRCDPISGHVSLYWYRQALGQGPEFLTYFNYEAQQDKSGLPNDRFSAERPEGSISTLTIQRTEQRDSAMYRCASSLVASTYEQYFGPGTRLTVT.

The chain has TRBV18 and TRBJ2-1; 7 bases align to TRBD1. Germline values: CDR1 KGHSH, CDR2 LQKENI. After removal of 4 bases from V and 10 bases from J, the junction contained 4 bases not matched to a gene. The CDR3 loop spans 12 amino acids. The CDR3 nucleotides are TGTGCCAGCTCACTGAAGGACAGGGAGCAGTTCTTC. Residues: CASSLKDREQFF. Filled out from reference TRBV18 and TRBJ2-1, the complete variable domain reads NAGVMQNPRHLVRRRGQEARLRCSPMKGHSHVYWYRQLPEEGLKFMVYLQKENIIDESGMPKERFSAEFPKEGPSILRIQQVVRGDSAAYFCASSLKDREQFFGPGTRLTVL.

The gene calls are TRBV20-1 and TRBJ2-7; D may match TRBD1 or TRBD2 (5 bases each). In germline, CDR1 is DFQATT, CDR2 SNEGSKA (reference sequence). This CDR3 has 15 residues. Trimming shortened V by 1 base and J by 0 bases, and 13 bases separated the two germline ends. The CDR3 DNA reads TGCAGTGCTAGAGCCGGGACCCCGAGCTCCTACGAGCAGTACTTC. Translated, it gives CSARAGTPSSYEQYF.

The chain is built from TRBV4-3 and TRBJ2-1; 7 nucleotides align to TRBD2. The CDR3 has 17 residues. The V gene's germline CDR1 is LGHNA and CDR2 YSLEER. With V trimmed by 1 base and J by 4 bases, 10 bases remained unmatched. The CDR3 DNA reads TGCGCCAGCAGCCAAGCCCGAAGAGCGGGAAGGTACAATGAGCAGTTCTTC. It yields the protein CASSQARRAGRYNEQFF.

The chain has TRBV7-2 and TRBJ2-1; the D gene could be TRBD1 or TRBD2 (6 bases each). Trimming took 4 bases from V and 9 from J, leaving 25 bases between them. Germline V gene sequence: CDR1 SGHTA, CDR2 FQGNSA. This CDR3 is 17 amino acids long. CDR3 in DNA: TGTGCCAGCAGCTCCTTGGGGGGCCGCTACCTGGGGGTTGAGCAGTTCTTC. Translation: CASSSLGGRYLGVEQFF.

This clonotype came up a few times. The rearrangement links TRBV6-2 or TRBV6-3 to TRBJ2-7; D uncertain. Germline V gives CDR1 MNHEY, CDR2 SVGEGT. The CDR3 extends over 12 amino acids. Between the trimmed V and J ends, which lost 1 base and 5 bases, there was a span of 6 bases. CDR3 sequence: CASSYYINEQYF. The CDR3 DNA follows: TGTGCCAGCAGTTACTATATCAACGAGCAGTACTTC.

A word on this clonotype: A much more abundant neighbour one base away suggests this may be a read error. The conserved closing phenylalanine or tryptophan is absent in this CDR3, likely reflecting a read error. The chain employs TRBV6-2 or TRBV6-3 and TRBJ1-2; 8 bases line up with TRBD1. V trimming: 7 bases; J trimming: 6 bases; junction bases outside the gene matches: 4. Germline V CDR1 and CDR2: MNHEY, SVGEGT. The CDR3 is made up of 12 amino acids. CDR3 sequence reads: CASTEQGDGYTS. The CDR3 nucleotides are TGTGCCAGCACTGAACAGGGGGATGGCTACACCTCC.

V and J are TRBV28 and TRBJ2-1, with 11 bases matching TRBD2. Germline V gene sequence: CDR1 MDHEN, CDR2 SYDVKM. The V gene end was trimmed by 4 bases and the J gene end by 3 bases; junction bases not matched to a gene: 8. The CDR3 runs to 17 residues. The CDR3 coding sequence is TGTGCCAGCAGTTCAACCGGGACTAGCGGCTACTACAATGAGCAGTTCTTC. This sequence encodes CASSSTGTSGYYNEQFF.

The chain has TRBV6-2 or TRBV6-3 and TRBJ1-1; no definite D call. The CDR3 spans 11 residues. Germline-derived CDR1 and CDR2 are MNHEY and SVGEGT. The V end was cut by 2 bases, the J end by 11 bases, with 9 bases between. The CDR3 bases are TGTGCCAGCAGTTACAATGGGTGGGCTTTCTTT. Translating gives CASSYNGWAFF.